This T cell receptor (beta chain) was profiled in a study of OX40 agonist ivuxolimab in advanced cancers. Study overall: Patients received ivuxolimab, an intravenous treatment, every 2 weeks at 0.01 to 10 mg/kg. Dose-escalation patients were diagnosed with hepatocellular carcinoma, melanoma, renal cell cancer or head and neck cancer. Three patients had partial responses: one hepatocellular carcinoma, two cutaneous melanoma.

This CDR3 has 17 residues. Per germline, CDR1 SGHDT and CDR2 YYEEEE. The V end was cut by 6 bases, the J end by 0 bases, with 19 bases between. The data were produced by immunoSEQ multiplex PCR, yet TCRdb's version contains in-frame clones alone and is incomplete. This sample has about 52,000 clones, with 80% to 95% found just once. Sample: CD4+ or CD8+ T cells sorted from blood, taken in a trial of the OX40 agonist ivuxolimab. The chain carries TRBV5-6 and TRBJ2-1; D might be TRBD2 (6 bases). This receptor was identified in an adult with an advanced solid tumor such as melanoma, head and neck, liver or kidney cancer. CDR3 in amino acids: CASNLLAYLSSYNEQFF. The CDR3 DNA is TGTGCCAGCAACTTACTAGCATACCTTAGCTCCTACAATGAGCAGTTCTTC. Together with reference TRBV5-6 and TRBJ2-1, the CDR3 gives the full variable domain: DAGVTQSPTHLIKTRGQQVTLRCSPKSGHDTVSWYQQALGQGPQFIFQYYEEEERQRGNFPDRFSGHQFPNYSSELNVNALLLGDSALYLCASNLLAYLSSYNEQFFGPGTRLTVL.